The rows below give T cell receptor beta chains drawn from one sample of a study of beta chain features in type 1 diabetes. The repertoire was sequenced with immunoSEQ multiplex PCR; TCRdb's copy has only in-frame clones and lacks some. Here the sample spans around 250,000 clones, 20% being singletons. The material sequenced was naive CD4+ T cells from blood. The receptor source for this set is a woman aged 40 to 50 with type 1 diabetes. Each CDR3 is given with its conserved first and last residue. A D gene is named only where the DNA matches it firmly. Size is stated for part of the rows, as once, few or many counts, or as a class when the clone is expanded.

j_gene	abundance	v_gene	d_gene	CDR3aa	CDR3nt
TRBJ1-4	.	TRBV27	.	CASSLSQGGKKLFF	TGTGCCAGCAGTTTGTCTCAGGGTGGGAAAAAACTGTTTTTT
TRBJ2-6	.	TRBV5-4	.	CASSDGGANVLTF	TGTGCCAGCAGCGACGGGGGGGCCAACGTCCTGACTTTC
TRBJ1-5	once	TRBV28	TRBD1	CASRTGEGNQPQHF	TGTGCCAGCAGAACAGGGGAGGGCAATCAGCCCCAGCATTTT
TRBJ2-5	few	TRBV9	TRBD1	CASSAGQGALETQYF	TGTGCCAGCAGCGCCGGACAGGGGGCGTTGGAGACCCAGTACTTC
TRBJ2-5	.	TRBV12-5	TRBD2	CASGLAGRETQYF	TGTGCTAGTGGTCTAGCGGGAAGGGAGACCCAGTACTTC
TRBJ2-1	.	TRBV5-1	TRBD2	CASSSPGLAAYNEQFF	TGCGCCAGCAGCTCTCCGGGACTAGCGGCCTACAATGAGCAGTTCTTC
TRBJ1-1	.	TRBV4-1	.	CASSQDLRNPGEAFF	TGCGCCAGCAGCCAAGACCTTCGGAACCCGGGAGAAGCTTTCTTT
TRBJ2-7	few	TRBV10-3	TRBD1	CAISRGQGPHEQYF	TGTGCCATCAGTCGAGGACAGGGCCCCCACGAGCAGTACTTC
TRBJ2-7	few	TRBV7-8	TRBD2	CASSLVGVPGGEQYF	TGTGCCAGCAGCTTAGTAGGGGTCCCGGGGGGGGAGCAGTACTTC
TRBJ2-3	few	TRBV27	TRBD2	CASSPGLGTDTQYF	TGTGCCAGCAGTCCGGGACTAGGAACAGATACGCAGTATTTT
TRBJ1-2	.	TRBV28	TRBD1	CASSPTGLYGGYTF	TGTGCCAGCAGTCCGACAGGGTTGTACGGTGGCTACACCTTC
TRBJ2-7	once	TRBV30	TRBD1	CAWARGQGAYEQYF	TGTGCCTGGGCGAGGGGACAGGGGGCCTACGAGCAGTACTTC
TRBJ2-1	.	TRBV9	.	CASSVGGWADEQFF	TGTGCCAGCAGCGTAGGAGGGTGGGCCGATGAGCAGTTCTTC
TRBJ2-3	.	TRBV14	.	CASSVLLSGDTQYF	TGTGCCAGCAGCGTACTACTAAGCGGCGATACGCAGTATTTT
TRBJ1-2	.	TRBV29-1	.	CSVGTDYGYTF	TGCAGCGTTGGGACAGACTATGGCTACACCTTC
TRBJ2-1	few	TRBV4-1	TRBD2	CASSQGLAGVTGLNEQFF	TGCGCCAGCAGCCAGGGACTAGCGGGAGTCACAGGTCTAAATGAGCAGTTCTTC
TRBJ2-1	.	TRBV9	.	CASSESGSSSYNEQFF	TGTGCCAGCAGCGAAAGCGGTAGCAGCTCCTACAATGAGCAGTTCTTC
TRBJ1-6	few	TRBV5-1	TRBD1	CASSAGTGTNSPLHF	TGCGCCAGCAGCGCCGGGACAGGGACGAATTCACCCCTCCACTTT
TRBJ2-7	.	TRBV18	TRBD1	CASSRWDRLYEQYF	TGTGCCAGCTCGCGGTGGGACAGGCTCTACGAGCAGTACTTC
TRBJ1-4	.	TRBV6-6	TRBD1	CASSRTGGNKNEKLFF	TGTGCCAGCAGTCGAACAGGGGGGAACAAGAATGAAAAACTGTTTTTT
TRBJ2-2	few	TRBV5-1	TRBD2	CASSVGLADTGELFF	TGCGCCAGCAGCGTCGGACTAGCGGACACCGGGGAGCTGTTTTTT
TRBJ2-5	few	TRBV7-2	TRBD1	CASSSDRRRGETQYF	TGTGCCAGCAGCTCGGACAGGCGGCGAGGAGAGACCCAGTACTTC
TRBJ2-3	.	TRBV15	.	CATSRGGPLSTDTQYF	TGTGCCACCAGCAGAGGAGGGCCCCTGAGCACAGATACGCAGTATTTT
TRBJ2-7	.	TRBV7-3	TRBD2	CASSLTGLAGGHEQYF	TGTGCCAGCAGCTTAACGGGACTAGCGGGAGGCCACGAGCAGTACTTC
TRBJ2-1	few	TRBV5-1	.	CASSFVSGTSYNEQFF	TGCGCCAGCAGCTTCGTGTCAGGAACCTCCTACAATGAGCAGTTCTTC
TRBJ1-2	.	TRBV14	.	CASSQVRSNYGYTF	TGTGCCAGCAGCCAAGTCCGGTCTAACTATGGCTACACCTTC